There are a few counts of the clone carrying this T cell receptor (beta chain). The assay was immunoSEQ multiplex PCR, and TCRdb's table has in-frame clones only and misses some. The top ten hold 0.5% of the sample, which has tens of thousands of clones, about 91% seen once. V was pared by 4 bases and J by 7 bases, with 9 bases of the junction left unmatched. Germline V gene lookup returns CDR1 SGDLS and CDR2 YYNGEE. The CDR3 spans 14 residues. These data originate in a study of T cell changes during pregnancy in multiple sclerosis. The sample consisted of CD4+ T cells from peripheral blood mononuclear cells, taken in the second trimester of pregnancy. The source is a female donor in good health, enrolled as a control in a pregnancy study. V gene TRBV9 combines with J gene TRBJ1-1; 8 bases fit TRBD1. Here the CDR3 DNA reads TGTGCCAGCAGCCCCTGGACAGGGAGGGTTGAAGCTTTCTTT. It encodes CASSPWTGRVEAFF. The full variable domain, rest sourced from reference TRBV9 and TRBJ1-1, is DSGVTQTPKHLITATGQRVTLRCSPRSGDLSVYWYQQSLDQGLQFLIQYYNGEERAKGNILERFSAQQFPDLHSELNLSSLELGDSALYFCASSPWTGRVEAFFGQGTRLTVV.